Included here is one T cell receptor beta chain sequence, with context. This CDR3 comprises 16 residues. Germline CDR1 and CDR2: MGHRA and YSYEKL. The V segment lost 2 bases and the J segment 7 bases; nucleotides outside the gene matches: 9. This sample stems from a study of CD8 T cells in Susac syndrome. The RNA, about 0.45 to 1 ug, was put through reverse transcription using random hexamers. The TCR beta CDR3 was amplified by immunoSEQ multiplex PCR across 54 Vbeta, 13 Jbeta. TCRdb reanalysed the immunoSEQ multiplex PCR reads using MiXCR and keeps one entry per CDR3 protein. The sample contains roughly 120,000 distinct CDR3 sequences, about 95% of which appear only once. Sequencing of TCR beta was performed on blood CD8+ T cells and on blood CD4+ T cells. TEMRA cells underwent FACS enrichment and CD8+ and CD4+ T cells underwent negative isolation.

This clonotype originated in a human donor in good health. The sample was CD4+ T cells from PBMCs. The chain employs TRBV4-1 and TRBJ2-1; 9 bases fit TRBD1. The DNA of the CDR3 is TGCGCCAGCAGCCAATCCCGGGACAGGGATCTTAATGAGCAGTTCTTC. This sequence encodes CASSQSRDRDLNEQFF.